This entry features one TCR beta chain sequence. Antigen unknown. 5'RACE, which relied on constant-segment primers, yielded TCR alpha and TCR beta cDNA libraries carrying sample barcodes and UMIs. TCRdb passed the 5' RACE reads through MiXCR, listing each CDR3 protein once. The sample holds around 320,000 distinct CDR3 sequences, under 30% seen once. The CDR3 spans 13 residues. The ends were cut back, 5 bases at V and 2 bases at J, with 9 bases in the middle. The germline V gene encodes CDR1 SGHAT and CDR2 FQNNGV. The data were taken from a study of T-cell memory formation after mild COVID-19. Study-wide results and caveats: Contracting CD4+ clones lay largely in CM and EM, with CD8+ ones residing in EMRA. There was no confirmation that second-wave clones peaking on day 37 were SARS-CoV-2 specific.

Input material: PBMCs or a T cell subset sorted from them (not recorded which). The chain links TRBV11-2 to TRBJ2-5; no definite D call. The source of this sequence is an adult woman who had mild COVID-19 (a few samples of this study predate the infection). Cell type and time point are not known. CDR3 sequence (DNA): TGTGCCAGCAGCCCCGTAAGGCAAGAGACCCAGTACTTC. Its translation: CASSPVRQETQYF.